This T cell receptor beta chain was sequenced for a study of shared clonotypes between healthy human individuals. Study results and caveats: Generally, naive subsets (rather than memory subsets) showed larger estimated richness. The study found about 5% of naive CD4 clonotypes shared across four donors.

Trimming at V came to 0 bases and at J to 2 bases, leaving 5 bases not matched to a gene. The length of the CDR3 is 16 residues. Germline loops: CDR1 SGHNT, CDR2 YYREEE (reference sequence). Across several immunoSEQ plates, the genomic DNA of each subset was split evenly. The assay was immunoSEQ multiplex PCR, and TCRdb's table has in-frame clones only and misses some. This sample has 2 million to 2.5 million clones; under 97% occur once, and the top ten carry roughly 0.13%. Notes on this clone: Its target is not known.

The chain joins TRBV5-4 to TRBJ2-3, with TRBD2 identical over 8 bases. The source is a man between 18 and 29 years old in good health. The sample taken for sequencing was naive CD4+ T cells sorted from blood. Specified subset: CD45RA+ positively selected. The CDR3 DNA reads TGTGCCAGCAGCTTGGGTAGCGGGACCCTCACAGATACGCAGTATTTT. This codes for CASSLGSGTLTDTQYF.